This passage covers 26 T cell receptor beta chains from one sample sequenced in a study of control samples from healthy donors and cancer patients. This table comes from immunoSEQ multiplex PCR, and its TCRdb copy is limited to in-frame clones, with some not included. The sample lists about 160,000 clones, roughly 90% seen once, with approximately 12% in the top ten. The sample taken for sequencing was blood. These receptors were collected from a man aged 25 to 45 in good health.

The gene calls are TRBV28 and TRBJ2-1; D remains unclear. Trimming stripped 6 bases from V and 3 bases from J, with 15 bases between. The germline V gene has CDR1 MDHEN and CDR2 SYDVKM. The CDR3 consists of 15 residues. Written as DNA, the CDR3 is TGTGCCAGCAGGCCTCTAGATTCAGGCTACAATGAGCAGTTCTTC. The encoded protein is CASRPLDSGYNEQFF.

The chain joins TRBV11-2 to TRBJ2-7; D is possibly TRBD1 (6 bases). The length of the CDR3 is 14 residues. Between the trimmed V and J ends, which lost 0 bases and 3 bases, there was a span of 9 bases. Germline lookup yields CDR1 SGHAT and CDR2 FQNNGV. Here the CDR3 reads CASSLDRQDYEQYF. The CDR3 DNA is TGTGCCAGCAGCTTAGATCGACAGGACTACGAGCAGTACTTC.

This clone was seen once. V and J are TRBV4-1 and TRBJ1-4; D is perhaps TRBD1 (5 bases). There are 15 residues in the CDR3. From germline, CDR1 is MGHRA and CDR2 YSYEKL. The germline V and J ends were trimmed by 0 bases and 11 bases, with 16 bases remaining between them. CDR3 nucleotides: TGCGCCAGCAGCCAAGATTCAGGCGGCAGGGCGAAACTGTTTTTT. Its translation is CASSQDSGGRAKLFF.

V usage is TRBV9 and J usage is TRBJ1-2; 7 nucleotides line up with TRBD1. This CDR3 is 15 amino acids long. Germline CDR1 and CDR2: SGDLS and YYNGEE. The V gene end was trimmed by 0 bases and the J gene end by 6 bases; junction bases not matched to a gene: 8. The CDR3 sequence: CASSVVEGAAHGYTF. In DNA form, the CDR3 reads TGTGCCAGCAGCGTAGTGGAGGGGGCTGCCCATGGCTACACCTTC.

The chain uses TRBV10-3 and TRBJ2-7, with D possibly matching TRBD2 (5 bases). This CDR3 has 15 amino acids. In germline, CDR1 is ENHRY, CDR2 SYGVKD. Trimming pared 5 bases from V and 2 bases from J, leaving 16 bases between. CDR3 amino acids: CAISKGVGSPYEQYF. CDR3 DNA sequence: TGTGCCATCAGTAAGGGAGTAGGGAGTCCCTACGAGCAGTACTTC.

This rearrangement joins TRBV6-5 to TRBJ2-1; the D call may be TRBD1 or TRBD2 (5 bases each). The CDR3 length is 14 residues. Germline V lookup: CDR1 MNHEY, CDR2 SVGAGI. Trimming removed 7 bases at V and 0 bases at J, with 10 bases between. The CDR3 protein is CASIMGDSYNEQFF. As DNA, the CDR3 is TGTGCCAGCATTATGGGGGACTCCTACAATGAGCAGTTCTTC.

V gene TRBV19 combines with J gene TRBJ2-4; no clear D gene. Germline CDR1 and CDR2: LNHDA and SQIVND (reference sequence). This CDR3 comprises 13 residues. The V gene lost 7 bases and the J gene lost 7 bases, with 14 bases spanning the gap. CDR3 DNA: TGTGCCAGTACCCTCACCCCGGAGAACATTCAGTACTTC. Residues: CASTLTPENIQYF. The variable domain in full, with the rest retrieved from reference TRBV19 and TRBJ2-4, is DGGITQSPKYLFRKEGQNVTLSCEQNLNHDAMYWYRQDPGQGLRLIYYSQIVNDFQKGDIAEGYSVSREKKESFPLTVTSAQKNPTAFYLCASTLTPENIQYFGAGTRLSVL.

This clone showed up just a few times. The chain couples TRBV2 to TRBJ2-7; D possibly corresponds to TRBD1 (6 bases). Germline V gives CDR1 SNHLY, CDR2 FYNNEI. V was trimmed by 6 bases and J by 1 base, leaving 7 bases between them. This CDR3 is 12 amino acids long. DNA of the CDR3: TGTGCCAGCAGAGGGGGATCCTACGAGCAGTACTTC. This gives the protein CASRGGSYEQYF.

This clone showed up just once. V usage is TRBV11-3 and J usage is TRBJ1-5; unclear D gene. The CDR3 extends over 13 amino acids. Germline V CDR1 and CDR2: SGHNT, YENEEA. The V end lost 4 bases, the J end lost 4 bases, and 8 bases lay between the germline ends. In DNA, the CDR3 is TGTGCCAGCAGCTCTGCGGGGAATCAGCCCCAGCATTTT. Encoded protein: CASSSAGNQPQHF. The entire variable domain, with the rest obtained from reference TRBV11-3 and TRBJ1-5, is as follows: EAGVVQSPRYKIIEKKQPVAFWCNPISGHNTLYWYLQNLGQGPELLIRYENEEAVDDSQLPKDRFSAERLKGVDSTLKIQPAELGDSAVYLCASSSAGNQPQHFGDGTRLSIL.

This chain links TRBV6-6 with TRBJ2-1; TRBD2 aligns across 8 bases. The CDR3 has 17 amino acids. V lost 6 bases to trimming and J lost 0 bases; unmatched junction nucleotides: 10. Per the germline V gene, CDR1 is MNHNY and CDR2 is SVGAGI (reference sequence). As DNA, the CDR3 is TGTGCCAGCAGACGAGCGGGGGTCTCGAGCTCCTACAATGAGCAGTTCTTC. It specifies CASRRAGVSSSYNEQFF.

The chain uses TRBV6-6 and TRBJ1-3; maybe TRBD1 (5 bases). Germline CDR1 MNHNY, CDR2 SVGAGI (reference sequence). V gave up 0 bases and J gave up 5 bases, with 14 bases separating them. CDR3 length equals 16 residues. CDR3 amino acids: CASSYSGAGARNTIYF. The CDR3 DNA is TGTGCCAGCAGTTACTCGGGTGCCGGGGCAAGAAACACCATATATTTT.

The CDR3 nucleotides read TGTGCCAGCAGCCAACTAAAATGGGAGACAGGAGCAGATACGCAGTATTTT. This encodes CASSQLKWETGADTQYF. This chain joins TRBV21-1 and TRBJ2-3; TRBD1, the D gene given by the table, was not confirmed from the DNA. TRBV21-1 is a pseudogene. The CDR3 is 17 amino acids.

This chain connects TRBV25-1 to TRBJ1-6; maybe TRBD1 (6 bases). This CDR3 comprises 15 residues. Germline loops: CDR1 MGHDK, CDR2 SYGVNS. V was shortened by 7 bases and J by 2 bases, with 12 bases between the two germline ends. For the CDR3, the DNA is TGTGCCAGCACCAGGACAGCAACCTATAATTCACCCCTCCACTTT. This codes for CASTRTATYNSPLHF.

The gene calls are TRBV28 and TRBJ1-6; no firm D call. The CDR3 spans 15 residues. Trimming removed 4 bases from V and 0 bases from J, with 7 bases in between. The germline V gene has CDR1 MDHEN and CDR2 SYDVKM. DNA for the CDR3: TGTGCCAGCAGTTCGGAGAGCTCCTATAATTCACCCCTCCACTTT. Its translation: CASSSESSYNSPLHF.

On this clone itself: Other DNA sequences of this sample code for an identical CDR3. The chain carries TRBV12-3 or TRBV12-4 and TRBJ2-7; D is perhaps TRBD1 (6 bases). The CDR3 covers 11 residues. V was cut by 5 bases and J by 7 bases, with 9 bases left in between. CDR3 bases: TGTGCCAGCAGTCTGAGGGGGGAGCAGTACTTC. Protein product: CASSLRGEQYF.

In DNA, the CDR3 is TGTGCCTGGAGTCGTAGCGGGAGCAATCCCTACGAGCAGTACTTC. Its protein is CAWSRSGSNPYEQYF. The chain links TRBV30 to TRBJ2-7; 9 bases agree with TRBD2. After removal of 2 bases from V and 2 bases from J, the junction contained 7 bases not matched to a gene. The germline V gene has CDR1 GTSNPN and CDR2 SVGIG (reference sequence). The CDR3 length is 15 residues.

This CDR3 reads CASSLSLLQGYEQFF. DNA for the CDR3: TGTGCCAGCAGTTTATCCCTCCTACAGGGCTATGAGCAGTTCTTC. The rearrangement uses TRBV27 and TRBJ2-1; D is possibly TRBD1 (6 bases). The germline V gene has CDR1 MNHEY and CDR2 SMNVEV (reference sequence). CDR3 length: 15 amino acids. The V end lost 0 bases, the J end lost 8 bases, and 14 bases lay between the germline ends.

This clone was seen a handful of times. V and J are TRBV18 and TRBJ1-1, with D possibly TRBD1 on 5 matching bases. The CDR3 has 14 amino acids. Germline V gene data show CDR1 as KGHSH and CDR2 as LQKENI. Trimming removed 3 bases from V and 5 bases from J, with 13 bases in between. DNA of the CDR3: TGTGCCAGCTCACCCCCGTCGGGGACTACTGAAGCTTTCTTT. It yields the protein CASSPPSGTTEAFF.

The chain employs TRBV9 and TRBJ1-1; TRBD1 matches at 8 bases. The CDR3 is made up of 17 amino acids. J gave up 0 bases and V 0 bases, and 7 bases lay outside the gene matches. Germline V gives CDR1 SGDLS, CDR2 YYNGEE. The CDR3 region is CASSVGGGQELNTEAFF. DNA for the CDR3: TGTGCCAGCAGCGTAGGAGGGGGACAGGAATTGAACACTGAAGCTTTCTTT.

The chain couples TRBV4-2 to TRBJ2-1; D tentatively fits TRBD1 or TRBD2 (5 bases each). The CDR3 has 19 amino acids. Trimming removed 2 bases at V and 4 bases at J, with 24 bases between. The V gene's germline CDR1 is LGHNA and CDR2 YNFKEQ. CDR3 bases: TGTGCCAGCAGCCAACCCCCTCAGGGCGGGTCTAGACTTTACAATGAGCAGTTCTTC. It translates to CASSQPPQGGSRLYNEQFF.

The J gene is TRBJ1-5, the V gene TRBV28; D is perhaps TRBD1 (5 bases). The CDR3 runs to 14 residues. The germline CDR1 and CDR2 sequences are MDHEN and SYDVKM. V was trimmed by 6 bases and J by 3 bases, leaving 12 bases between them. CDR3 residues: CASRHTGPNQPQHF. The CDR3 DNA sequence: TGTGCCAGCAGACACACGGGGCCCAATCAGCCCCAGCATTTT.

V is TRBV18 and J is TRBJ2-1; 14 bases line up with TRBD2. CDR3 length: 15 amino acids. V trimming: 3 bases; J trimming: 15 bases; junction bases outside the gene matches: 10. Germline CDR1 KGHSH, CDR2 LQKENI. CDR3 protein: CASSPTGTSGSRPFF. The CDR3, as DNA: TGTGCCAGCTCACCGACAGGGACTAGCGGGAGTCGGCCGTTCTTC.

This rearrangement joins TRBV2 to TRBJ1-1; perhaps TRBD1 as D (5 bases). Germline V gives CDR1 SNHLY, CDR2 FYNNEI. The CDR3 has 14 residues. V was pared by 6 bases and J by 5 bases, with 16 bases between. The CDR3 here is CASSPRGTPTEAFF. In DNA form, the CDR3 reads TGTGCCAGCAGCCCTCGGGGGACCCCTACTGAAGCTTTCTTT.

The rearrangement joins TRBV5-6 to TRBJ1-4; no firm D call. This CDR3 has 15 residues. Germline V gene data show CDR1 as SGHDT and CDR2 as YYEEEE. V was pared by 0 bases and J by 2 bases, with 8 bases between. The CDR3 DNA is TGTGCCAGCAGCTTGGGGCCCGAGACTAATGAAAAACTGTTTTTT. Its protein is CASSLGPETNEKLFF.

This chain uses TRBV24-1 with TRBJ1-4; TRBD1 aligns across 9 bases. V lost 9 bases, J lost 5 bases, and 3 bases stayed unmatched. The germline V gene has CDR1 KGHDR and CDR2 SFDVKD. This CDR3 contains 13 residues. In nucleotides, the CDR3 is TGTGCCACCGGGACAGGGTCCAATGAAAAACTGTTTTTT. This translates into CATGTGSNEKLFF.

The rearrangement joins TRBV24-1 to TRBJ2-2; possibly TRBD1 for D (5 bases). The CDR3 extends over 13 amino acids. The germline gives CDR1 KGHDR, CDR2 SFDVKD. The germline V and J ends were trimmed by 4 bases and 4 bases, with 6 bases remaining between them. The CDR3 DNA follows: TGTGCCACCAGTGACAGGGTCACCGGGGAGCTGTTTTTT. Residues: CATSDRVTGELFF.